The 19 T cell receptor beta chains given below trace back to one sample, sequenced in a study of CD8+ T cells in alopecia areata. Indicated treatment: oral pan-JAK inhibitor, 5-10 mg twice daily. Once RNA had been extracted, it was reverse transcribed into cDNA to act as the sequencing template. Libraries were prepared by immunoSEQ multiplex PCR; TCRdb keeps only in-frame clonotypes and omits some of them. The table lists under 250,000 clones, under 60% of them singletons. Source: CD4+ T cells sorted from blood, taken at week 4, from a patient treated with tofacitinib. These receptors were collected from a human donor with alopecia areata.

This clone was picked up a small number of times. The CDR3 DNA is TGTGCCAGCAGTGAAATGGGGGGCAATCAGCCCCAGCATTTT. Translation: CASSEMGGNQPQHF. This rearrangement joins TRBV2 to TRBJ1-5; D is perhaps TRBD1 (5 bases). CDR1 and CDR2 from the germline V gene are SNHLY and FYNNEI. The CDR3 is made up of 14 amino acids. Deletions cut 2 bases from V and 2 bases from J, with 7 bases between.

The rearrangement uses TRBV5-1 and TRBJ1-1; 7 bases fit TRBD1. From germline, CDR1 is SGHRS and CDR2 YFSETQ. J lost 6 bases, V lost 4 bases, and 12 bases had no gene match. The length of the CDR3 is 15 residues. CDR3 DNA: TGCGCCAGCAGCCCACGCCGGACAGGTTGGGCTGAAGCTTTCTTT. This encodes CASSPRRTGWAEAFF.

The gene calls are TRBV27 and TRBJ2-6; 10 nucleotides align to TRBD1. This CDR3 contains 17 residues. The germline V gene encodes CDR1 MNHEY and CDR2 SMNVEV (reference sequence). V lost 5 bases and J lost 2; bases outside the gene matches: 6. DNA of the CDR3: TGTGCCAGCAGTCGGGAGACAGGGGGCACTGGGGCCAACGTCCTGACTTTC. Protein product: CASSRETGGTGANVLTF.

V and J are TRBV30 and TRBJ1-2; D is unclear. V lost 4 bases to trimming and J lost 7 bases, with 10 bases between them. The germline CDR1 and CDR2 sequences are GTSNPN and SVGIG (reference sequence). This CDR3 has 11 residues. CDR3 nucleotide sequence: TGTGCCTGGAATGAGTTAGGTGGCTACACCTTC. It encodes CAWNELGGYTF. The whole variable domain, remainder taken from reference TRBV30 and TRBJ1-2, is SQTIHQWPATLVQPVGSPLSLECTVEGTSNPNLYWYRQAAGRGLQLLFYSVGIGQISSEVPQNLSASRPQDRQFILSSKKLLLSDSGFYLCAWNELGGYTFGSGTRLTVV.

The chain recombines TRBV7-2 with TRBJ1-6, with a possible D match to TRBD1 (6 bases). CDR3 length: 16 residues. Trimming removed 2 bases at V and 7 bases at J, with 15 bases between. CDR1 SGHTA and CDR2 FQGNSA come from the germline V gene. Written as DNA, the CDR3 is TGTGCCAGCAGCTTACTTAGTAGGGGGATAAATTCACCCCTCCACTTT. It specifies CASSLLSRGINSPLHF.

Turning to this clone: Additional DNA sequences in this sample encode the identical CDR3. The genes are TRBV29-1 and TRBJ1-1; D is unclear. Trimming took 0 bases from V and 1 from J, leaving 6 bases between them. The CDR3 totals 13 residues. The germline CDR1 and CDR2 sequences are SQVTM and ANQGSEA. The CDR3 region is CSVEDRRNTEAFF. CDR3 in DNA: TGCAGCGTTGAAGATCGGAGGAACACTGAAGCTTTCTTT.

The chain combines TRBV5-1 with TRBJ2-4, with 9 bases aligning to TRBD1. With V trimmed by 7 bases and J by 7 bases, 3 bases remained unmatched. The CDR3 is made up of 12 amino acids. Germline assignment: CDR1 SGHRS and CDR2 YFSETQ. The CDR3 is CASLGTGNIQYF. The CDR3 coding sequence is TGCGCCAGCCTCGGGACAGGGAACATTCAGTACTTC.

V and J are TRBV2 and TRBJ1-5; the match to TRBD1 covers 8 bases. There are 17 residues in the CDR3. V gave up 3 bases and J gave up 6 bases; unmatched junction bases: 13. Germline values: CDR1 SNHLY, CDR2 FYNNEI. CDR3 loop: CASSDPTGTGDSQPQHF. The DNA of the CDR3 is TGTGCCAGCAGTGACCCCACTGGGACAGGTGACAGTCAGCCCCAGCATTTT.

This clone came up a few times. CDR3 nucleotides: TGTGCCAGCAGTTCCACACAGAAGATCTATGGCTACACCTTC. It is translated as CASSSTQKIYGYTF. The chain combines TRBV6-5 with TRBJ1-2; no reliable D call. With 4 bases removed from V and 4 bases from J, the gap between germline ends came to 13 bases. In germline, CDR1 is MNHEY, CDR2 SVGAGI. This CDR3 is 14 amino acids long.

This clone was seen a few times. The chain combines TRBV6-5 with TRBJ1-1; D gene uncertain. Trimming removed 6 bases at V and 3 bases at J, with 11 bases between. The germline gives CDR1 MNHEY, CDR2 SVGAGI. The CDR3 sequence is 13 residues long. The CDR3 nucleotides read TGTGCCAGCAGAAGGGAATTGGACACTGAAGCTTTCTTT. Its translation is CASRRELDTEAFF.

This chain uses TRBV5-5 with TRBJ1-6, with 9 bases aligning to TRBD1. CDR3 length: 17 residues. Germline CDR1 is SGHKS and CDR2 is YYEKEE (reference sequence). V gave up 3 bases and J gave up 7 bases; unmatched junction bases: 11. CDR3 sequence reads: CASSSRANGTGNSPLHF. Written as DNA, the CDR3 is TGTGCCAGCAGCTCACGTGCTAACGGGACAGGGAATTCACCCCTCCACTTT.

The chain joins TRBV4-1 to TRBJ2-7; 7 bases are a match to TRBD1. Losses at the gene ends were 2 bases for V and 5 bases for J; bases not matched to a gene: 0. Germline V gives CDR1 MGHRA, CDR2 YSYEKL. This CDR3 is built from 12 residues. The CDR3, as DNA: TGCGCCAGCAGCCAACAGGGGGACGAGCAGTACTTC. It codes for CASSQQGDEQYF.

The table lists this clone with a few counts. V usage is TRBV19 and J usage is TRBJ1-1; 8 nucleotides match TRBD1. The CDR3 is 14 amino acids. V lost 6 bases and J lost 4; bases outside the gene matches: 7. Germline V gene lookup returns CDR1 LNHDA and CDR2 SQIVND (reference sequence). The CDR3 loop is CASSPDRVGTEAFF. The CDR3 DNA reads as TGTGCCAGTAGCCCGGACAGGGTGGGCACTGAAGCTTTCTTT.

The V and J genes are TRBV7-2 and TRBJ2-6, with TRBD1 matching over 7 bases. Germline loops: CDR1 SGHTA, CDR2 FQGNSA. There are 17 residues in the CDR3. J lost 1 base, V lost 5 bases, and 8 bases had no gene match. DNA of the CDR3: TGTGCCAGCAGCCTGACAGGGCGCTCTTCTGGGGCCAACGTCCTGACTTTC. Amino acid sequence: CASSLTGRSSGANVLTF.

This clone has just a few counts. The chain combines TRBV4-3 with TRBJ1-2, with 7 bases lining up with TRBD1. V dropped 0 bases and J dropped 4; count of bases not matched to a gene: 8. Germline V lookup: CDR1 LGHNA, CDR2 YSLEER. This CDR3 comprises 16 residues. CDR3 region: CASSQDRAGGPYGYTF. For the CDR3, the DNA is TGCGCCAGCAGCCAAGATCGGGCAGGGGGGCCCTATGGCTACACCTTC.

This chain joins TRBV4-1 and TRBJ2-7; D remains ambiguous. Germline lookup yields CDR1 MGHRA and CDR2 YSYEKL. The CDR3 spans 16 residues. V was clipped by 0 bases and J by 6 bases, with 18 bases between them. CDR3 sequence: CASSQEGNGRWGEQYF. The CDR3 nucleotides are TGCGCCAGCAGCCAAGAGGGCAACGGCAGGTGGGGCGAGCAGTACTTC.

This chain joins TRBV30 and TRBJ2-1; 7 bases agree with TRBD2. Germline CDR1 is GTSNPN and CDR2 is SVGIG (reference sequence). V gave up 0 bases and J gave up 7 bases; unmatched junction bases: 9. This CDR3 region has 15 residues. Here the CDR3 reads CAWSVPNSGRNEQFF. In nucleotides, the CDR3 is TGTGCCTGGAGTGTACCCAACTCCGGGAGGAATGAGCAGTTCTTC.

The V and J genes are TRBV7-6 and TRBJ1-3; D is unresolved. The germline V and J ends were trimmed by 5 bases and 0 bases, with 14 bases remaining between them. The germline gives CDR1 SGHVS, CDR2 FNYEAQ. The CDR3 contains 16 residues. In DNA, the CDR3 is TGTGCCAGCAGCCTTAGCGGGAGCCTCTCTGGAAACACCATATATTTT. Encoded protein: CASSLSGSLSGNTIYF.

The chain has TRBV9 and TRBJ2-6; a weak D match, TRBD1 (5 bases). Germline V lookup: CDR1 SGDLS, CDR2 YYNGEE. V shed 7 bases and J shed 1 base, with 12 bases lying between them. There are 15 residues in the CDR3. The CDR3 sequence: CASAPPGSGANVLTF. The CDR3 coding sequence is TGTGCCAGCGCGCCTCCAGGGTCTGGGGCCAACGTCCTGACTTTC. Full variable domain (remainder filled in from reference TRBV9 and TRBJ2-6): DSGVTQTPKHLITATGQRVTLRCSPRSGDLSVYWYQQSLDQGLQFLIQYYNGEERAKGNILERFSAQQFPDLHSELNLSSLELGDSALYFCASAPPGSGANVLTFGAGSRLTVL.